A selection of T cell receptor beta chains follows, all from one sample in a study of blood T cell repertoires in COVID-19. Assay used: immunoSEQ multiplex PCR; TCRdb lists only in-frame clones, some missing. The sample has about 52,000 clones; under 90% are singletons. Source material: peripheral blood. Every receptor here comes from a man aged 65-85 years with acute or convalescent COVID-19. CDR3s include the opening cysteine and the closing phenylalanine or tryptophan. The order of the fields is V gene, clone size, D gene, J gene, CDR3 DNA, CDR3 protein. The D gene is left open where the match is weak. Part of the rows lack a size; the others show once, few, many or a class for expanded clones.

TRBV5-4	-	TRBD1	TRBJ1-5	TGTGCCAGCAGCCGGATGGGACAGGGGGGTAGCAATCAGCCCCAGCATTTT	CASSRMGQGGSNQPQHF
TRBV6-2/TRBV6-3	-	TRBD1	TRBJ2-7	TGTGCCAGCAGTTACCGCTCCGGGACAGGGACCTACGAGCAGTACTTC	CASSYRSGTGTYEQYF
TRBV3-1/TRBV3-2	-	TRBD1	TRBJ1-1	TGTGCCAGCAGCCAAGCCGGACAGGGGGCGCTCACTGAAGCTTTCTTT	CASSQAGQGALTEAFF
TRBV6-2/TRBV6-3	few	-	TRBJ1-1	TGTGCCAGCAGCATGGACGGACTTGAAGCTTTCTTT	CASSMDGLEAFF
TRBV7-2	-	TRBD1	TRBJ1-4	TGTGCCAGCAGCTTAAGTCCGGGACCAGGGGGGGAAAAACTGTTTTTT	CASSLSPGPGGEKLFF
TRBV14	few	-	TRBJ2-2	TGTGCCAGCAGCCCGACTAGGAACACCGGGGAGCTGTTTTTT	CASSPTRNTGELFF
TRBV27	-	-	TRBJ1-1	TGTGCCAGCAGTCAGACGGATTTGAACACTAAAGCTTTCTTT	CASSQTDLNTKAFF
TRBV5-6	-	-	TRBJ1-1	TGTGCCAGCAGCCTGACAGGTAGGAACACTGAAGCTTTCTTT	CASSLTGRNTEAFF
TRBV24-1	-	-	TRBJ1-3	TGTGCCACCCTTAGGTGGAGGGCTGGAAACACCATATATTTT	CATLRWRAGNTIYF
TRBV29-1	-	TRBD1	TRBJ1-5	TGCAGCGTGGTGACAGGGGTGGGGCAGCCCCAGCATTTT	CSVVTGVGQPQHF
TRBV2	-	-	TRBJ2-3	TGTGCCAGCTCAAAGACTAGCACAGATACGCAGTATTTT	CASSKTSTDTQYF
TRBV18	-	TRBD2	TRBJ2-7	TGTGCCAGCTCACGGGGAGGAAGCGGGAGGGACGTATACGAGCAGTACTTC	CASSRGGSGRDVYEQYF
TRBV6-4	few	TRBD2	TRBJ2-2	TGTGCCAGCAGTGACTCGTCTGCTAGCGGGGACAACACCGGGGAGCTGTTTTTT	CASSDSSASGDNTGELFF
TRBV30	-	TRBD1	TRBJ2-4	TGTGCCTGGAGTGTACCGCCGTACCGGGACAGGGGGCGAGACATTCAGTACTTC	CAWSVPPYRDRGRDIQYF